This T cell receptor (beta chain) appears in the sequencing data of a study of blood T cells in healthy people across ages. Study-wide context: With template switching, about one barcoded beta molecule was captured per two T cells.

Study outcomes and limitations: There was a strong correlation between TCR beta diversity and naive T cell percentage. The CMV status of each donor remained undetermined, and this could have confounded shifts in expanded clonotypes. The authors considered diversity estimates from one million T cells to be underestimates.

This CDR3 is 12 amino acids long. The V and J ends lost 3 bases and 5 bases respectively, with 6 bases between them. Looked up from germline, CDR1 is SGDLS and CDR2 is YYNGEE. A remark on this clonotype: As yet, its antigen is unknown.

With a J-beta primer mix and a sample-barcoded 5' primer, a second PCR ran 7 to 11 cycles. TCRdb used MiXCR to reprocess the 5' RACE reads, holding one entry per CDR3 protein. The table lists about 1.4 million distinct CDR3 sequences, approximately 63% of them singletons. The V and J genes are TRBV9 and TRBJ2-1; no definite D call. The sequence was collected from a man aged 18 to 35 in good health. The sequenced material came from blood. The CDR3 sequence: CASSGIDNEQFF. The DNA of the CDR3 is TGTGCCAGCAGCGGGATAGACAATGAGCAGTTCTTC.